A selection of T cell receptor beta chains follows, all from one sample in a study of preoperative IRX-2 immunotherapy in early breast cancer. Data came from immunoSEQ multiplex PCR; TCRdb stores just in-frame clones and leaves some out. The sample yields approximately 100,000 clones, roughly 88% seen once. Sequenced material: tumor tissue, taken after IRX-2 immunotherapy. Receptors originate from a human donor with breast cancer. Both conserved end residues are part of each CDR3. A D gene is named only where the DNA matches it firmly. Size tells how often a clone was seen (once, few, many) or the class of an expanded clone, and some rows leave it out.

>TRBD1|-|TRBV6-4|TRBJ1-2
TGTGCCAGCAGTTGGGGGGGGACAGATGGCTACACCTTC
CASSWGGTDGYTF
>TRBD2|once|TRBV18|TRBJ2-7
TGTGCCAGCTCACCCCCCTGGGGGGGGGAGCAGTACTTC
CASSPPWGGEQYF
>-|-|TRBV12-1|TRBJ2-2
TGTGCCAGCAGCTTGGGGGGGCCCTCAGCCGGGGAGCTGTTTTTT
CASSLGGPSAGELFF
>-|-|TRBV6-8|TRBJ1-3
TGTGCCAGCAGTTCCCCAGCCCGCTCTGGAAACACCATATATTTT
CASSSPARSGNTIYF
>-|-|TRBV19|TRBJ2-1
TGTGCCAGTAGTAAGGGGGGCTACAATGAGCAGTTCTTC
CASSKGGYNEQFF
>TRBD2|-|TRBV23-1|TRBJ2-2
TGCGCCAGCAGCCGCCAATTAATAGCGGGGACCGGGGAGCTGTTTTTT
CASSRQLIAGTGELFF
>TRBD1|-|TRBV28|TRBJ1-2
TGTGCCAGCAGCCGAACCATGACAGGGAATAACTATGGCTACACCTTC
CASSRTMTGNNYGYTF
>TRBD1|-|TRBV19|TRBJ1-5
TGTGCCAGTAGGACCCGGGACAGGCCCCTAGGGGGCAATCAGCCCCAGCATTTT
CASRTRDRPLGGNQPQHF
>TRBD1|-|TRBV19|TRBJ1-5
TGTGCCAGCGCCGAGACAGGGGTCAATCAGCCCCAGCATTTT
CASAETGVNQPQHF
>-|-|TRBV18|TRBJ1-2
TGTGCCAGCTCACCTACGGCTCAAACCTATGGCTACACCTTC
CASSPTAQTYGYTF
>-|-|TRBV7-6|TRBJ1-4
TGTGCCAGCAGCCAAGCGGGGTCTACAACTAATGAAAAACTGTTTTTT
CASSQAGSTTNEKLFF
>TRBD2|-|TRBV18|TRBJ2-7
TGTGCCAGCTCACCAAGGACTAGCGGGACGGGCGACGAGCAGTACTTC
CASSPRTSGTGDEQYF
>-|-|TRBV6-8|TRBJ1-5
TGTGCCAGCAGGCTATCGAGACAGCCCCAGCATTTT
CASRLSRQPQHF
>-|-|TRBV10-2|TRBJ1-5
TGCGCCACTCGGGACATTAGCAATCAGCCCCAGCATTTT
CATRDISNQPQHF
>-|once|TRBV28|TRBJ1-1
TGTGCCAGCCGTCAGGGGAGCTACAGGGCTTTCTTT
CASRQGSYRAFF